This T cell receptor beta chain originates from a study of cytomegalovirus exposure and HLA in healthy donors (dated 2017 in TCRdb). For the wider study: In an earlier analysis of under 750 of the donors, approximately 300 Gb of sequence data and roughly 100 million unique TCR beta sequences from about 179 million T cells were reported. An early release covering roughly 640 HLA-typed donors comprised about 300 gigabases of sequencing data and some 79 million unique TCR sequences. All discovery cohort repertoires had been generated using a single sequencing platform. Of the approximately 370 genotyped donors, 75% to 85% were placed in the genetic ancestry cluster associated with self-reported Caucasian donors. The study profiled the T cell repertoires of hundreds of subjects by immunosequencing and related them to cytomegalovirus serostatus. Typing coverage varied by locus: roughly 629-640 donors for A, B, C, DRB1 and DQB1; approximately 500 for DQA1; more than 600 for DPA1; some 470 for DPB1. On average, roughly 200,000 unique TCR beta nucleotide sequences were sequenced per donor among more than 350 genotyped donors of the cohort, with about 19% of those sequences being non-productive. The study aimed to test whether signatures of past pathogen exposure could be identified by cataloging public T cell receptors. High-throughput TCR immunosequencing, statistical association of individual TCRs with disease status, and machine learning were combined to predict cytomegalovirus infection status. In an earlier analysis of 587 of the donors, high-throughput TCR beta sequencing was used to judge whether each TCR beta V gene segment behaved as functional or pseudogenic. In a later genetic analysis, genome-wide SNP genotypes for about 55% of the roughly 700 donors were used, and that subset was treated as a discovery cohort. Along with the roughly 670-subject first cohort, a separate validation cohort of more than 90 different subjects was used. The later analysis used no new phenotypic data to find candidate immune exposures, relying instead on TCR beta sequences and their occurrence across donors. About five DR-DQ haplotypes were treated as single units for association and clustering because of strong linkage in the cohort. Donor age, sex, ethnicity and CMV serostatus were compiled alongside the repertoire data. A later analysis re-analyzed previously published TCR beta repertoires from 660 or so donors and added high-resolution HLA genotyping to study TCR occurrence patterns. HLA typing covered class I and class II loci at four-digit resolution.

General study outcomes and caveats: In a later genetic analysis, a missense DCLRE1C variant was associated with V-gene and J-gene trimming of TCR beta chains, and the association was replicated in an independent cohort. A further reported finding was that TCR beta sequences accurately predicted the HLA-A and HLA-B alleles for most subjects in the first cohort. Presence/absence analyses assumed roughly uniform sequencing depth across donors, an assumption that may not hold. A cluster of highly shared sequence variants was judged likely to represent a technical artifact of the sequencing pipeline. In a later analysis, the rate of TCR association differed among HLA loci, with DRB1 alleles having the most associated TCRs and HLA-C alleles having the fewest. In a later analysis, HLA-associated TCR beta chains were found to be more clonally expanded and to have lower generation probabilities than equally common non-associated chains. Across donors, most TCR sequences were observed very rarely, whereas some public TCRs were present in many individuals. An earlier analysis of approximately 530 of the donors showed that most TCR beta V segments appeared in productive rearrangements either about 87% or about 30% of the time, which broadly matched IMGT annotations. This cohort had only TCR beta chains sequenced, and the lack of alpha or paired-chain data limited which features could be detected. According to the authors, the approach could potentially be generalized to other disease states and immunological phenotypes. In both the original and validation cohorts, the classifier was reported to diagnose cytomegalovirus status with high specificity and sensitivity. Some IMGT-functional V segments, including TRBV6-2 and TRBV6-3, could not be distinguished by the 87-base-pair reads and were therefore excluded. Assigning TCR associations to individual alleles was difficult when HLA alleles, especially DR and DQ, strongly co-occurred. The study gave a list of some 150 TCR beta chains associated with cytomegalovirus. Correlated functional status among segregating V segments might be attributable to linkage disequilibrium, but an unknown experimental factor could not be ruled out. According to a later analysis, most CMV-associated TCR beta chains appeared to be HLA-restricted, and the HLA associations seemed to be driven largely by CMV exposure. Because counts were too low, about 18 rarely observed V segments, including chromosome 9 orphons, were excluded from the earlier analysis of some 590 of the donors. HLA typing was unavailable for some donors at each locus, so association tests used only the typed subset. According to a later analysis, parvovirus B19, influenza, CMV and Epstein-Barr virus appeared linked to several top co-occurrence clusters. Immune exposure information for the cohort was limited to CMV serostatus. At a false discovery rate of 0.05, a later analysis linked 15,000 to 20,000 TCR beta sequences to specific HLA alleles. According to a later genetic analysis, donors in an Asian-associated ancestry cluster had fewer N-insertions in productive TCRs than the approximately 700-donor mean. In vitro tests confirmed that three of the cytomegalovirus-associated TCR beta chains recognize cytomegalovirus antigens.

Library preparation employed the immunoSEQ multiplex PCR assay. For the multiplex PCR, a mixture combining 60 forward primers for TCR Vbeta segments and 13 reverse primers for TCR Jbeta segments was used. The CDR3 region of rearranged TCR beta genes was amplified from genomic DNA by a multiplex PCR assay. The Illumina HiSeq System was used to sequence the amplified TCR beta libraries as 87-base-pair reads. In the paper's pipeline: A later analysis tallied tens of millions of unique TCR beta chains across the 700 or so repertoires, and roughly 11 million of those chains were shared by two or more donors. Raw reads were error-corrected and collapsed into unique sequences with a nearest-neighbor algorithm that merged closely related sequences to remove PCR and sequencing errors. CDR3 sequences were aligned to IMGT reference sequences to assign V, D and J gene segments. For a sequence to be retained, a match of at least six nucleotides was required to both a V gene segment and a J gene segment. A rearrangement counted as productive if the CDR3 had no stop codons and remained in frame with V and J, and every other rearrangement counted as non-productive. CDR3 was defined according to IMGT convention as the region running from the second conserved V-encoded cysteine to the conserved J-encoded phenylalanine. Sequences without an unambiguous match to a single V gene segment were excluded from the earlier analysis of about 630 of the donors. In an earlier analysis of more than 500 of the donors, a V segment was called functional when productive rearrangements were above 56.7%, and segregating when the standard deviation between donors exceeded 5%. A statistical classification framework was built for diagnosing cytomegalovirus status from the catalog of TCR beta chain sequences. A later analysis assigned V and J genes by comparing TCR nucleotide sequences with IMGT/GENE-DB human TR gene sequences. In a later analysis, CDR3 sequences and most-parsimonious VDJ recombination scenarios were assigned using the TCRdist pipeline. A later analysis defined each TCR beta chain by its CDR3 amino acid sequence plus V-gene family, and excluded reads lacking a unique V-gene family. As a way to deal with suspected cross-contamination and a sequencing artifact, a later analysis dropped 500 to 700 nucleotide sequences that were highly shared and had low generation probability. In a later analysis, a clonal expansion index was calculated for each public chain from normalized within-repertoire ranks of inferred template counts. Generation probabilities in a later analysis came from a VDJ recombination model fitted to out-of-frame rearrangements, and those results were checked against IGoR. In a later analysis, TCR-TCR, TCR-HLA and TCR-CMV co-occurrence was scored with hypergeometric tests, and a repertoire-size bias correction was applied to TCR pairs. To estimate false discovery rates, a later analysis permuted the HLA or CMV assignments 20 times. In a later analysis, co-occurring TCRs were grouped with DBSCAN, and TCRdist sequence similarity was added when clustering was performed within HLA-allele-positive subsets. Repertoires with fewer than 30,000 or more than 120,000 public chains were left out of co-occurrence clustering, as were roughly five repertoires with anomalous nucleotide sharing. TCRdb re-hosts the immuneACCESS table, in-frame sequences only. Its copies lack some clones; in the studies checked, an unresolved V gene accounts for under half of them, and the cause for the rest is not known. V and J calls and clone size are as listed in that table; D and trimming were resolved from the DNA. This sample lists 84,000 or so clones; around four fifths were detected once. Around 1.5% of the sample belongs to the ten largest clones.

V and J lose 0 bases and 0 bases, and a span of 12 bases separates them. CDR1 is given as SGHRS and CDR2 as YFSETQ, both from the germline V gene. The CDR3 numbers 16 residues from cysteine through phenylalanine. The CDR3 DNA has 48 bases and is translated from base 1. Note on this clone: Its antigen is still unknown. Base qualities are not provided; no much larger clone lies one nucleotide away.

The cohort comprised some 700 healthy bone marrow donors. All cohort members were sampled while nominally healthy, although unrecorded immune exposures were likely present. The donor tested CMV seronegative, placing the donor among the 352 seronegative members of the cohort. Every donor gave a peripheral blood sample, and the peripheral blood mononuclear cells from that sample were used for TCR beta sequencing. Genomic DNA extraction from the blood cell samples was performed with the Qiagen DNeasy Blood Extraction Kit. The chain is assembled from TRBV5-1 and TRBJ1-1; no D gene call is confident. The receptor was derived from a male donor in good health and CMV-seronegative. Input material: PBMCs. The nucleotides are TGCGCCAGCAGCTTGGGAACCAACTCCCTGAACACTGAAGCTTTCTTT. This translates into CASSLGTNSLNTEAFF.